This record covers a single T cell receptor (beta chain). Its antigen is unknown. 60 Vbeta and 13 Jbeta primers were used in PCR. Produced via immunoSEQ multiplex PCR; TCRdb's table is partial and in-frame only. The sample has about 150,000 clones, 60% to 70% seen once. This record belongs to a study of cytomegalovirus exposure and HLA in healthy donors. V lost 0 bases to trimming and J lost 7 bases, with 27 bases between them. CDR1 and CDR2 (germline): SGHAT, FQNNGV. The CDR3 consists of 19 residues. Regarding the study as a whole: A later analysis reported that several of the most significant clusters appeared to be linked to common viral pathogens, among them Epstein-Barr virus. An analysis was carried out at a later point. It showed that HLA-associated TCR beta chains were more clonally expanded than equally common non-associated chains. In a later analysis, TCR beta V- and J-gene trimming showed a link to a missense DCLRE1C variant.

The TCR was taken from a woman in her sixties in good health and CMV-seropositive. The genes are TRBV11-2 and TRBJ1-1, with a tentative D call TRBD1 (6 bases). The sequenced sample consisted of PBMCs. CDR3: CASSLERRLGRGSFGEAFF. The CDR3 DNA is TGTGCCAGCAGCTTAGAGAGACGGTTAGGCAGGGGCTCTTTCGGTGAAGCTTTCTTT.